This TCR beta chain is drawn from a study of PD-L1 blockade in urothelial cancer (dated by TCRdb to about 2017). Looking at the study overall: Therapy was started in the mid-2010s for all patients, and atezolizumab 1,200 mg was administered intravenously every 3 weeks. Pretreatment tumor samples and matched peripheral blood, collected serially before and after atezolizumab treatment, underwent TCR sequencing. The study was an exploratory multi-omic analysis of somatic, immune and clinical correlates of response to PD-L1 blockade with atezolizumab in urothelial cancer. Blood samples gave median yields of about 140,000 T cells and approximately 80,000 unique TCRs, along with a median clonality of around 0.08. Patients had an ECOG performance status of 0 or 1 and had received between 0 and 3 prior chemotherapy regimens. Pretreatment blood TCR-seq was available for under 35 patients, at least one posttreatment blood collection was obtained for around 25 patients, and tumor TCR-seq was available for around 25 patients. Blood samples were analyzed at 3 weeks after treatment start (second dose) and at 6 weeks after treatment start. About nine tenths of the roughly 29 patients were identified as males with urothelial cancer of bladder origin, and a prior smoking history was reported by 18 of 29 patients. Durable clinical benefit was defined as a progression-free survival longer than 6 months, and TCR features were additionally tested against progression-free survival and overall survival. Durable clinical benefit was achieved by nine patients but not by the remaining 20. In the same patients, pretreatment tumors underwent whole exome sequencing and RNA sequencing in addition to TCR sequencing. Overall results and qualifications from the work: At 3 weeks after the start of treatment, tumor-associated TCR clones in peripheral blood had expanded more in patients with durable benefit (n of about 22, p = 0.022). Because the sample size was small (n ≈ 30) and many exploratory analyses were performed, the results are intended to be hypothesis-generating. Improved progression-free and overall survival was found to be associated with pretreatment peripheral blood TCR clonality below the median.

The label giving this sample's time point can be read as: pretreatment peripheral blood. A cohort of 25 to 30 patients with locally advanced or metastatic urothelial carcinoma, treated at Memorial Sloan Kettering on a trial protocol, was included. Peripheral blood mononuclear cells were collected pretreatment and during treatment, at between 1 and 8 total time points per patient. The Qiagen DNeasy Blood extraction kit was used to purify genomic DNA from total PBMCs and from tumor samples. PBMCs were collected pretreatment and during treatment and were isolated and stored as previously described. Synthetic TCR analog templates were spiked into each PCR to estimate absolute template abundance from read counts. The immunoSEQ assay used bias-controlled V and J gene primers to amplify TCRbeta CDR3 regions from genomic DNA. Sequencing of rearranged TCRbeta segments was performed at approximately 20X coverage. In the original analysis: Clustering was used to correct sequencing errors, and CDR3s were annotated against IMGT to assign V, D and J genes. Downstream analyses used only productive TCRbeta rearrangements and left out out-of-frame or stop-codon sequences. Clonality was calculated as one minus the Shannon entropy normalized by the log of the number of unique productive sequences. Fisher's exact test with Benjamini-Hochberg correction, at a threshold of adjusted p below 0.01, was used to find clones that differed between time points or between blood and tumor. Imported from immuneACCESS, the table was reduced by TCRdb to in-frame sequences with V and J called. These copies leave out some clones; in studies compared against another copy, an unresolved V gene accounts for under half, and the cause of the remainder is not known. Clonal size and the V and J genes are those of that table, whereas D and trimming came from the DNA. This sample has some 56,000 clones in its table, and 85% to 90% of those were observed once. The top ten clonotypes cover 15% to 18% of the sample.

This clone was seen more than once but under ten times. What this receptor recognizes is not known. No much larger clonotype is one base removed from it; base qualities were not supplied. For CDR1 and CDR2, the germline V gene lists SGHTA and FQGTGA. V ends up 2 bases short and J 6 bases short, with an unmatched junction base count of 5. The CDR3 contains 15 residues, cysteine and phenylalanine counted. The entry retains the CDR3 DNA only, 45 bases that are in frame from base 1. Rearrangement joined TRBV7-3 to TRBJ2-2, and TRBD2 aligns with 8 junction nucleotides. The starting material was PBMCs, obtained around atezolizumab (anti-PD-L1) treatment. The sequence was obtained from a man between 65 and 85 years old with urothelial cancer. The sequence in DNA is TGTGCCAGCAGCTTACAGGGACTAGAGGCCGGGGAGCTGTTTTTT. Its coded protein is CASSLQGLEAGELFF.